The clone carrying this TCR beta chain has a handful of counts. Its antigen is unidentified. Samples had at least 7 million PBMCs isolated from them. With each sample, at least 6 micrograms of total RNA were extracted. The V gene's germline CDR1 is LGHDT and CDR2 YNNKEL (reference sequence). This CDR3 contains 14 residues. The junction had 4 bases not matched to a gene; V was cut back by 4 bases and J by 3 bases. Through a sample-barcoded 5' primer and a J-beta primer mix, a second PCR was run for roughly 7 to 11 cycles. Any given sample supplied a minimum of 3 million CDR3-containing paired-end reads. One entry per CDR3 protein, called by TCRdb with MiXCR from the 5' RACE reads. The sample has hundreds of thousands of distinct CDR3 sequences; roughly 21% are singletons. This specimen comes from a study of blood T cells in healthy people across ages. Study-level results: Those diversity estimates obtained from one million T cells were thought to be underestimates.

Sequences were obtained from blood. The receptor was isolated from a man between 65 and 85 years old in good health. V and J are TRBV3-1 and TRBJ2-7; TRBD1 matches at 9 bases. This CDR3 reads CASSRTGAGYEQYF. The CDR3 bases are TGTGCCAGCAGCCGGACAGGGGCAGGCTACGAGCAGTACTTC.